This TCR beta chain was obtained from a study of blood T cell repertoires in COVID-19. Between the trimmed V and J ends, which lost 5 bases and 13 bases, there was a span of 20 bases. The CDR3 has 13 amino acids. Profiling relied on immunoSEQ multiplex PCR, and the TCRdb table lists in-frame clones only, not all of them. The data hold 250,000 to 400,000 clones, with about nine tenths observed a single time. The genes are TRBV12-3 or TRBV12-4 and TRBJ1-2; D is ambiguous. The sequence derives from a woman under 40 with COVID-19, enrolled during active disease. Specimen: peripheral blood. CDR3 loop: CASSPSLALGSTF. In DNA form, the CDR3 reads TGTGCCAGCAGTCCTTCCTTGGCCCTGGGGAGCACCTTC.